This passage covers 3 T cell receptor beta chains from one sample sequenced in a study of control samples from healthy donors and cancer patients. The assay was immunoSEQ multiplex PCR, and TCRdb's table has in-frame clones only and misses some. This sample has about 35,000 clones, with 80% to 95% found just once. Material for sequencing was PBMCs. These receptors all come from a man in his forties with colorectal cancer.

The rearrangement uses TRBV29-1 and TRBJ2-1; D unresolved. The CDR3 runs 14 residues. Trimming pared 0 bases from V and 8 bases from J, leaving 14 bases between. Germline CDR1 and CDR2: SQVTM and ANQGSEA. In nucleotides, the CDR3 is TGCAGCGTTGAAGATCGTCCTAGTTGGGATGAGCAGTTCTTC. Translating gives CSVEDRPSWDEQFF.

The chain uses TRBV3-1 (or the pseudogene TRBV3-2) and TRBJ2-2; a weak D match, TRBD2 (7 bases). This CDR3 spans 15 amino acids. In germline, CDR1 is LGHDT, CDR2 YNNKEL (reference sequence). Trimming took 11 bases from V and 3 from J, leaving 19 bases between them. The CDR3 coding sequence is TGTGCCTCGGGAAGGGGGGGGCGGTACACCGGGGAGCTGTTTTTT. Translated: CASGRGGRYTGELFF.

This chain uses TRBV6-5 with TRBJ1-2; the D gene is possibly TRBD1 (6 bases). The CDR3 length is 13 residues. Germline V CDR1 and CDR2: MNHEY, SVGAGI. V was trimmed by 9 bases and J by 6 bases, leaving 17 bases between them. Written as DNA, the CDR3 is TGTGCCAGTCGTTGGGGGGCAGGGGATGGCTACACCTTC. As protein: CASRWGAGDGYTF.